The clone carrying this T cell receptor (beta chain) has just one count. Its target is not known. This sample is part of a study of blood T cells in healthy people across ages. Findings of the study overall: Comparison with aged donors showed that long-lived donors had more naive CD4+ cells and higher diversity.

The CDR3 is 14 residues long. The germline gives CDR1 SNHLY, CDR2 FYNNEI. Primers used in a second PCR of about 7 to 12 cycles were a sample-barcoded 5' primer and a J-beta primer mix. One entry per CDR3 protein results from TCRdb running MiXCR on the 5' RACE reads. The sample records 650,000 to 1,000,000 distinct CDR3 sequences, around 36% being singletons. The specimen sequenced was blood. The TCR sequence derives from a man aged 18 to 35 in good health. V and J are TRBV2 and TRBJ2-7; the D call may be TRBD1 or TRBD2 (5 bases each). Judging by the DNA end, TRBJ2-5 fits better; the J call may be wrong. The CDR3 here is CASRYGTAQETQYF. DNA of the CDR3: TGTGCCAGCAGATATGGGACGGCCCAAGAGACCCAGTACTTC.